This entry lists 10 T cell receptor beta chains sequenced from one sample in a study of blood T cell repertoires in COVID-19. Profiling relied on immunoSEQ multiplex PCR, and the TCRdb table lists in-frame clones only, not all of them. The sample yields 300,000 to 350,000 clones, approximately 90% seen once. Specimen: peripheral blood. These receptors all stem from a woman aged 30 to 39 with COVID-19, enrolled during active disease.

This clone came up once. The V call is TRBV7-9, the J call TRBJ1-6; D remains ambiguous. The V gene's germline CDR1 is SEHNR and CDR2 FQNEAQ (reference sequence). The V and J ends lost 2 bases and 6 bases respectively, with 8 bases between them. The CDR3 spans 14 residues. Here the CDR3 DNA reads TGTGCCAGCAGCTTATCCCGGAGTAATTCACCCCTCCACTTT. Translation: CASSLSRSNSPLHF. The full variable domain, its missing parts supplied by reference TRBV7-9 and TRBJ1-6, is DTGVSQNPRHKITKRGQNVTFRCDPISEHNRLYWYRQTLGQGPEFLTYFQNEAQLEKSRLLSDRFSAERPKGSFSTLEIQRTEQGDSAMYLCASSLSRSNSPLHFGNGTRLTVT.

The J gene is TRBJ1-1, the V gene TRBV10-1; possible D gene TRBD1, 5 bases. The CDR3 contains 12 residues. Germline V lookup: CDR1 WNHNN, CDR2 SYGVQD (reference sequence). Trimming took off 1 base at V and 10 bases at J, with 10 bases between the two ends. The CDR3 region is CASSEFGTPAFF. In DNA form, the CDR3 reads TGCGCCAGCAGTGAGTTCGGGACTCCAGCTTTCTTT.

The V and J genes are TRBV4-1 and TRBJ2-5, with 8 bases lining up with TRBD1. In germline, CDR1 is MGHRA, CDR2 YSYEKL. This CDR3 region has 16 residues. V was pared by 3 bases and J by 5 bases, with 11 bases of the junction left unmatched. Here the CDR3 reads CASSQYGQGREETQYF. The CDR3 DNA follows: TGCGCCAGCAGCCAGTATGGACAGGGTCGGGAGGAGACCCAGTACTTC.

This clone was picked up a small number of times. This chain uses TRBV19 with TRBJ1-4; unclear D gene. The CDR3 has 15 amino acids. Germline-derived CDR1 and CDR2 are LNHDA and SQIVND (reference sequence). V lost 3 bases and J lost 7, with 15 bases in between. CDR3 in amino acids: CASSMGGAIGEKLFF. DNA for the CDR3: TGTGCCAGTAGTATGGGAGGTGCGATTGGTGAAAAACTGTTTTTT.

The V and J genes are TRBV7-9 and TRBJ2-1; D uncertain. The V and J ends lost 5 bases and 14 bases respectively, with 19 bases between them. Germline CDR1 SEHNR, CDR2 FQNEAQ (reference sequence). The CDR3 contains 13 residues. CDR3 sequence: CASSLDRLTAEFF. In nucleotides, the CDR3 is TGTGCCAGCAGCCTCGACCGCCTCACGGCGGAGTTCTTC.

The chain is built from TRBV6-5 and TRBJ1-4; D remains ambiguous. Between the trimmed V and J ends, which lost 7 bases and 0 bases, there was a span of 9 bases. This CDR3 is built from 14 residues. CDR1 is MNHEY and CDR2 is SVGAGI in the germline V gene. This chain's CDR3 is CASNQLSTNEKLFF. The CDR3 DNA reads TGTGCCAGCAACCAGTTGTCAACTAATGAAAAACTGTTTTTT.

This rearrangement joins TRBV7-9 to TRBJ2-1, with TRBD2 identical over 9 bases. V dropped 0 bases and J dropped 10; count of bases not matched to a gene: 10. The CDR3 runs 16 residues. CDR1 is SEHNR, CDR2 FQNEAQ, per germline (reference sequence). The CDR3 here is CASSLAGLAAYGEQFF. CDR3 coding DNA: TGTGCCAGCAGCTTAGCGGGACTAGCCGCCTACGGGGAGCAGTTCTTC.

The chain carries TRBV6-5 and TRBJ1-5, with D possibly TRBD1 on 5 matching bases. CDR3 size: 15 residues. V gave up 5 bases and J gave up 7 bases, with 18 bases separating them. Per germline, CDR1 MNHEY and CDR2 SVGAGI. The CDR3 loop is CASSRTDKSRQPQHF. The CDR3, as DNA: TGTGCCAGCAGTAGAACGGACAAAAGCAGGCAGCCCCAGCATTTT.

This sequence joins TRBV7-2 and TRBJ1-1; no firm D call. With 2 bases removed from V and 7 bases from J, the gap between germline ends came to 11 bases. In germline, CDR1 is SGHTA, CDR2 FQGNSA. This CDR3 is built from 13 residues. The CDR3 protein is CASSLSLRVEAFF. CDR3 sequence (DNA): TGTGCCAGCAGCTTAAGTTTGAGGGTTGAAGCTTTCTTT.

The chain recombines TRBV5-1 with TRBJ2-2, with a tentative D call TRBD1 (6 bases). The V end was cut by 0 bases, the J end by 3 bases, with 9 bases between. The CDR3 is made up of 15 amino acids. The germline V gene encodes CDR1 SGHRS and CDR2 YFSETQ. The CDR3 DNA reads TGCGCCAGCAGCTTGGACAGGGTGGACACCGGGGAGCTGTTTTTT. Its protein is CASSLDRVDTGELFF.